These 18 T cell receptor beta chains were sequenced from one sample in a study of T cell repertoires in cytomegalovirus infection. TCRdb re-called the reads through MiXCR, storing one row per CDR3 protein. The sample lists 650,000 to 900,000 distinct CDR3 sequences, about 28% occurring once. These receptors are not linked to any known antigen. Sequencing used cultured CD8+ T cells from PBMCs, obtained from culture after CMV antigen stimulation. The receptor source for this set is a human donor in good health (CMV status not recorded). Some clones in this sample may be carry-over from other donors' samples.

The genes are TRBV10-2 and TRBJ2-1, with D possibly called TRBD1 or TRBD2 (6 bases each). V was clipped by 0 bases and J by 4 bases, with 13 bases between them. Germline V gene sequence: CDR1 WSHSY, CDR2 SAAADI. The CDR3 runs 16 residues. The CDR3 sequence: CASSESVGGPYNEQFF. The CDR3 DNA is TGCGCCAGCAGTGAGTCGGTGGGGGGCCCATACAATGAGCAGTTCTTC.

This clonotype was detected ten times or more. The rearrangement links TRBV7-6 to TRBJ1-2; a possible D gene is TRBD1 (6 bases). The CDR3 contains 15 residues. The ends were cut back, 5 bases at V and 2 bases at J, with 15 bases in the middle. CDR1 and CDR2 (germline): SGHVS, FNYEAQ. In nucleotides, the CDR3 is TGTGCCAGCAGCGGCCAACAGGGCCCGAACTATGGCTACACCTTC. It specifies CASSGQQGPNYGYTF.

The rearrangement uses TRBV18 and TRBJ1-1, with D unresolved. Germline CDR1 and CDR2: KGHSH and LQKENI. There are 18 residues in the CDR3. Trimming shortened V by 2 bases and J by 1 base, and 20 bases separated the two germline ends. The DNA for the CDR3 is TGTGCCAGCTCACCATTTTCACAGAGGTCATCGGCGAACACTGAAGCTTTCTTT. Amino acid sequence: CASSPFSQRSSANTEAFF.

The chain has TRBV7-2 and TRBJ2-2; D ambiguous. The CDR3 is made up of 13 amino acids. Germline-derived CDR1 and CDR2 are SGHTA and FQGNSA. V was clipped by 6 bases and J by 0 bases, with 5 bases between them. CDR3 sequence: CASRFSNTGELFF. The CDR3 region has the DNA TGTGCCAGCAGATTCTCGAACACCGGGGAGCTGTTTTTT. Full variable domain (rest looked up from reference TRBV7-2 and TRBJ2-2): GAGVSQSPSNKVTEKGKDVELRCDPISGHTALYWYRQSLGQGLEFLIYFQGNSAPDKSGLPSDRFSAERTGGSVSTLTIQRTQQEDSAVYLCASRFSNTGELFFGEGSRLTVL.

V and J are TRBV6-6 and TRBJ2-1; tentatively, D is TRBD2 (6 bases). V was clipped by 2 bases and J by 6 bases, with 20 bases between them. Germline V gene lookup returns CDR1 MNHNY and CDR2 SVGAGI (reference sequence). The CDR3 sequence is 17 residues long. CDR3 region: CASSYLDRPSGGNEQFF. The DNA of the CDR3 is TGTGCCAGCAGTTACCTCGACCGCCCCTCCGGGGGCAATGAGCAGTTCTTC.

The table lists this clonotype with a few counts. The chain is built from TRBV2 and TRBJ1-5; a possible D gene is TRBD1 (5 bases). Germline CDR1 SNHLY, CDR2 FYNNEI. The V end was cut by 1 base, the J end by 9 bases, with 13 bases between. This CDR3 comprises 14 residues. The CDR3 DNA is TGTGCCAGCAGTGAAGGGGGGGTGATCCGGCCCCAGCATTTT. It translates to CASSEGGVIRPQHF. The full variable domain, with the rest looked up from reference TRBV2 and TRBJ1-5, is EPEVTQTPSHQVTQMGQEVILRCVPISNHLYFYWYRQILGQKVEFLVSFYNNEISEKSEIFDDQFSVERPDGSNFTLKIRSTKLEDSAMYFCASSEGGVIRPQHFGDGTRLSIL.

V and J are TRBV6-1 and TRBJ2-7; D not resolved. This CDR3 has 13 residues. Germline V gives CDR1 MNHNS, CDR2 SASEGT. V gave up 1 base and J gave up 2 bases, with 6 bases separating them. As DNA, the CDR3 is TGTGCCAGCAGTGAAGTCTCAGCCTACGAGCAGTACGTC. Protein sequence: CASSEVSAYEQYV.

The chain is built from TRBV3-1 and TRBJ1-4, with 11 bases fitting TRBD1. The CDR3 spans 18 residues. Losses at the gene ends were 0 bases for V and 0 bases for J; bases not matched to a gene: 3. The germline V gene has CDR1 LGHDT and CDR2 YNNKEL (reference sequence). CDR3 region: CASSQDTGQGATNEKLFF. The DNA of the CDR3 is TGTGCCAGCAGCCAAGATACGGGACAGGGGGCAACTAATGAAAAACTGTTTTTT.

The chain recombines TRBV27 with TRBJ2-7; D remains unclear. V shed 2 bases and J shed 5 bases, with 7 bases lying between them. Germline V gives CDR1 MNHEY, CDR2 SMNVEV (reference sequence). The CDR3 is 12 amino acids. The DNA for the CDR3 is TGTGCCAGCAGTTTAGGGCTAAACGAGCAGTACTTC. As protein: CASSLGLNEQYF.

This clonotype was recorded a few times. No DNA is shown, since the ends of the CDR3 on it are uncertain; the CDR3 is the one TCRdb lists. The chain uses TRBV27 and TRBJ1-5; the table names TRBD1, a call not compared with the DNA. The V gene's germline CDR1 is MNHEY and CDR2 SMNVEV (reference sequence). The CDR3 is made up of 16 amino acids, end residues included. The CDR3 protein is CASTSGRDFSNQPQHF.

Here the CDR3 reads CASSFAYGIRQGRGYTF. The CDR3 coding sequence is TGTGCCAGCAGTTTCGCCTATGGGATCCGACAGGGACGGGGCTACACCTTC. The chain employs TRBV6-5 and TRBJ1-2, with TRBD1 matching over 7 bases. Germline-derived CDR1 and CDR2 are MNHEY and SVGAGI. Trimming at V came to 4 bases and at J to 8 bases, leaving 19 bases not matched to a gene. This CDR3 region has 17 residues.

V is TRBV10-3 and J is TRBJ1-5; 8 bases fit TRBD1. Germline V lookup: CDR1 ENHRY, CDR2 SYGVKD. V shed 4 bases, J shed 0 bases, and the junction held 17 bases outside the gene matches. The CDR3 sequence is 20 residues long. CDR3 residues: CAISAEGGQGGIPSNQPQHF. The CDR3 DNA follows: TGTGCCATCAGTGCGGAGGGTGGACAGGGTGGGATCCCTAGCAATCAGCCCCAGCATTTT.

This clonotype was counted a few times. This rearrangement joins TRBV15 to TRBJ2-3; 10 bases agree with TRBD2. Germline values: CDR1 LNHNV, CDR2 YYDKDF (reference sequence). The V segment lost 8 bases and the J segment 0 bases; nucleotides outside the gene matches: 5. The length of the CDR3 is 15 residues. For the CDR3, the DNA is TGTGCCACCTCTCTAGCGGGGGCCAGCACAGATACGCAGTATTTT. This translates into CATSLAGASTDTQYF.

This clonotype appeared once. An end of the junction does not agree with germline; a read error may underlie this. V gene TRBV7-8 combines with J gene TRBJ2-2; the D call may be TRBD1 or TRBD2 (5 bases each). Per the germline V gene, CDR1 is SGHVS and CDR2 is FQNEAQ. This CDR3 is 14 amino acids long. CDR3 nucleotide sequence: TGTGCCATCGACCCGGGACGCTACACCAGGGAGCTGTTTTTT. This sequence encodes CAIDPGRYTRELFF.

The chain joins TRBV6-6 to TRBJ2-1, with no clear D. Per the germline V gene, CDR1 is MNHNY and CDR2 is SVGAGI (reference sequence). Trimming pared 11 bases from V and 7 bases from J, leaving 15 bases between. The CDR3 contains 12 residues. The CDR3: CAHGSTRNEQFF. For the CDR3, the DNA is TGTGCCCACGGAAGCACTCGAAATGAGCAGTTCTTC.

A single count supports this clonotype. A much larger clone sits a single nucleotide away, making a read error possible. The CDR3 bases are TGTGCCAGCAGCTTATGGATAACAGGGTACACACAAGAGACCCAGTACTTC. It encodes CASSLWITGYTQETQYF. The chain has TRBV7-6 and TRBJ2-5; D may be TRBD1 (6 bases). The CDR3 extends over 17 amino acids. Per the germline V gene, CDR1 is SGHVS and CDR2 is FNYEAQ. V dropped 2 bases and J dropped 2 bases, with 18 bases sitting between them.

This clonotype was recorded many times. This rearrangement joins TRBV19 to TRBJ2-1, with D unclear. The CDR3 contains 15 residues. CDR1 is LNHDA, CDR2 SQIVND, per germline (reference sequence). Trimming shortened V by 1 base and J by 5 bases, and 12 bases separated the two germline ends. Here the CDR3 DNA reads TGTGCCAGTAGTATAGCGGCGTATGGTAACAATGAGCAGTTCTTC. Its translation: CASSIAAYGNNEQFF.

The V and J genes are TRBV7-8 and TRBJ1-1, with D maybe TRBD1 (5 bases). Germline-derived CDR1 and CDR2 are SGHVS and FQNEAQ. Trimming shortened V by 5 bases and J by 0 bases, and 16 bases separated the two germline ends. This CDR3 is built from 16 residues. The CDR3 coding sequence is TGTGCCAGCAGCGCTACCCCCGGGGCCCTGAACACTGAAGCTTTCTTT. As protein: CASSATPGALNTEAFF.